Listed below are T cell receptor beta chains from one sample, sequenced in a study of T cell responses to AZD1222 COVID-19 vaccine. The assay was immunoSEQ multiplex PCR, and TCRdb's table has in-frame clones only and misses some. The profile shows 95,000 to 150,000 clones, around 94% of them singletons. Sequenced material: peripheral blood, taken on day 0 of AZD1222 vaccination. All receptors derive from an adult in good health. CDR3s include the opening cysteine and the closing phenylalanine or tryptophan. The order of the fields is D gene, J gene, clone size, V gene, CDR3 protein, CDR3 DNA. D genes are given only for firm matches. Clone size is given for some rows only: seen once, a few or many times, or a class if the clone is expanded.

>-|TRBJ1-1|-|TRBV3-1/TRBV3-2
CASSPSSLGWGTEAFF
TGTGCCAGCAGCCCCAGCTCACTAGGGTGGGGCACTGAAGCTTTCTTT
>-|TRBJ1-1|-|TRBV10-3
CAISESPPGVTEAFF
TGTGCCATCAGTGAGTCGCCTCCCGGGGTAACTGAAGCTTTCTTT
>-|TRBJ1-1|-|TRBV28
CASSFPPNTEAFF
TGTGCCAGCAGTTTTCCACCGAACACTGAAGCTTTCTTT
>-|TRBJ2-1|once|TRBV4-1
CASSQEAGTTYNEQFF
TGCGCCAGCAGCCAAGAGGCAGGGACCACCTACAATGAGCAGTTCTTC
>-|TRBJ1-1|-|TRBV6-5
CASRLGQSNTEAFF
TGTGCCAGCAGGTTAGGACAATCAAACACTGAAGCTTTCTTT
>TRBD1|TRBJ1-4|-|TRBV4-1
CASRFGQGPNEKLFF
TGCGCCAGCAGGTTTGGACAGGGCCCTAATGAAAAACTGTTTTTT
>TRBD2|TRBJ2-1|-|TRBV5-6
CASSLLAGGYNEQFF
TGTGCCAGCAGCTTACTAGCGGGAGGTTACAATGAGCAGTTCTTC
>-|TRBJ1-1|-|TRBV5-1
CASSWTLGENTEAFF
TGCGCCAGCAGCTGGACTCTCGGGGAAAACACTGAAGCTTTCTTT
>-|TRBJ1-5|-|TRBV2
CASSTGSNQPQHF
TGTGCCAGCAGCACCGGGAGCAATCAGCCCCAGCATTTT
>-|TRBJ2-1|-|TRBV11-2
CASSPRLAVLSNEQFF
TGTGCCAGCAGCCCCCGGCTAGCAGTTTTGAGTAATGAGCAGTTCTTC
>-|TRBJ2-2|-|TRBV11-2
CASSLLLGAGELFF
TGTGCCAGCAGCTTACTTCTGGGAGCCGGGGAGCTGTTTTTT
>-|TRBJ1-3|-|TRBV5-1
CASSLSLSGNTIYF
TGCGCCAGCAGCTTAAGTCTCTCTGGAAACACCATATATTTT
>TRBD1|TRBJ1-1|-|TRBV6-5
CASSRRTGGDTEAFF
TGTGCCAGCAGTCGCCGGACAGGGGGAGACACTGAAGCTTTCTTT
>-|TRBJ1-1|-|TRBV2
CASSKVVANTEAFF
TGTGCCAGCAGTAAGGTGGTGGCGAACACTGAAGCTTTCTTT
>-|TRBJ1-1|few|TRBV30
CAWNGDRTEAFF
TGTGCCTGGAATGGGGATCGAACTGAAGCTTTCTTT
>TRBD2|TRBJ2-5|-|TRBV19
CASTSGGGETQYF
TGTGCCAGTACTAGCGGGGGGGGAGAGACCCAGTACTTC
>-|TRBJ1-2|-|TRBV5-4
CASSPERAGYYGYTF
TGTGCCAGCAGCCCCGAACGGGCGGGGTACTATGGCTACACCTTC
>-|TRBJ1-4|-|TRBV6-1
CASSEPDEKLFF
TGTGCCAGCAGTGAACCAGATGAAAAACTGTTTTTT
>-|TRBJ1-2|-|TRBV19
CASFEWGYNYGYTF
TGTGCCAGTTTTGAATGGGGGTATAACTATGGCTACACCTTC
>TRBD1|TRBJ1-4|-|TRBV7-9
CASSLSPTGALATNEKLFF
TGTGCCAGCAGCTTATCCCCGACAGGGGCCCTTGCAACTAATGAAAAACTGTTTTTT
>TRBD1|TRBJ1-2|few|TRBV6-2/TRBV6-3
CASSYRGQEYNYGYTF
TGTGCCAGCAGTTACCGGGGACAGGAATATAACTATGGCTACACCTTC
>-|TRBJ2-3|once|TRBV10-1
CASNSGQGATDTQYF
TGCGCCAGCAATTCGGGACAAGGGGCCACAGATACGCAGTATTTT
>-|TRBJ1-1|few|TRBV25-1
CASSEYGNTEAFF
TGTGCCAGCAGTGAATATGGGAACACTGAAGCTTTCTTT
>-|TRBJ2-1|-|TRBV5-4
CASSLDQASYNEQFF
TGTGCCAGCAGCTTGGATCAAGCGTCCTACAATGAGCAGTTCTTC
>TRBD2|TRBJ2-3|-|TRBV30
CAWSRAGGPSDTQYF
TGTGCCTGGAGCAGGGCGGGGGGGCCCTCAGATACGCAGTATTTT
>-|TRBJ1-1|once|TRBV19
CASSIDQGRDTEAFF
TGTGCCAGTAGTATAGATCAGGGGCGCGACACTGAAGCTTTCTTT
>-|TRBJ2-5|-|TRBV9
CASSVDPKQETQYF
TGTGCCAGCAGCGTAGATCCCAAACAAGAGACCCAGTACTTC
>-|TRBJ1-4|-|TRBV27
CASSPGAREKLFF
TGTGCCAGCAGTCCCGGGGCCCGTGAAAAACTGTTTTTT
>TRBD1|TRBJ1-4|-|TRBV5-4
CASSNHRDRGSTNEKLFF
TGTGCCAGCAGCAACCACCGGGACAGGGGATCAACTAATGAAAAACTGTTTTTT
>-|TRBJ1-1|-|TRBV7-3
CASSLIGSTTEAFF
TGTGCCAGCAGCTTAATCGGGTCGACCACTGAAGCTTTCTTT
>TRBD1|TRBJ1-2|-|TRBV19
CASHPSWDSFDGYTF
TGTGCCAGCCACCCTTCCTGGGACAGTTTCGATGGCTACACCTTC
>-|TRBJ2-3|once|TRBV5-1
CASSEGPTPGDTQYF
TGCGCCAGCAGCGAAGGACCGACGCCGGGAGATACGCAGTATTTT
>TRBD2|TRBJ2-1|-|TRBV11-3
CASSPGLAGGSGNEQFF
TGTGCCAGCAGCCCGGGACTAGCGGGAGGTTCCGGGAATGAGCAGTTCTTC
>TRBD1|TRBJ1-5|-|TRBV6-2/TRBV6-3
CASSYSDRAGNQPQHF
TGTGCCAGCAGTTATTCCGACAGGGCGGGCAATCAGCCCCAGCATTTT